The 21 T cell receptor beta chains given below trace back to one sample, sequenced in a study of metastatic and nonmetastatic thyroid tumors. No treatment of any kind had been given to any patient before thyroid surgery. TCRdb ran MiXCR on the PCR reads. The table shows fewer than 50,000 clones, with 28% occurring only once. The sample consisted of blood. The receptors originated from a male donor with papillary thyroid cancer or a benign thyroid nodule (not recorded which). Some clones in this sample may be carry-over from other donors' samples.

At least ten counts were recorded for this clone. This may be a read error, as it is one base from a much larger clone. Other DNA sequences in this sample translate to the same CDR3. DNA of the CDR3: TGCGCCAGCAGCTCCGGTACGGGAGATACGCAGTATTTT. It translates to CASSSGTGDTQYF. The chain combines TRBV7-9 with TRBJ2-3; D unclear. The CDR3 extends over 13 amino acids. The germline gives CDR1 SEHNR, CDR2 FQNEAQ (reference sequence).

This clone has a handful of counts. At one of its ends the junction is not consistent with the germline gene, which may arise from a read error. The chain joins TRBV6-1 to TRBJ2-3, with 8 bases aligning to TRBD2. The germline gives CDR1 MNHNS, CDR2 SASEGT. This CDR3 spans 15 amino acids. The DNA for the CDR3 is TGTGCCAGTAGTGAAACAGCGGGGGCCCCAGATACGCAGTATTTT. It translates to CASSETAGAPDTQYF.

There are many counts of this clone. The V call is TRBV6-1, the J call TRBJ1-1; D is ambiguous. V shed 9 bases and J shed 0 bases, with 14 bases lying between them. The CDR3 covers 14 residues. From germline, CDR1 is MNHNS and CDR2 SASEGT. CDR3 nucleotide sequence: TGTGCCAGTACAGCATCCCTATTGAACACTGAAGCTTTCTTT. This encodes CASTASLLNTEAFF.

This clone was found many times. V is TRBV7-8 and J is TRBJ2-4; D remains ambiguous. V was shortened by 6 bases and J by 3 bases, with 9 bases between the two germline ends. Germline V lookup: CDR1 SGHVS, CDR2 FQNEAQ. This CDR3 has 13 amino acids. The CDR3 loop reads CASRKWDKNIQYF. In DNA form, the CDR3 reads TGTGCCAGCAGGAAGTGGGACAAAAACATTCAGTACTTC.

The chain joins TRBV5-1 to TRBJ2-2; no firm D call. Germline assignment: CDR1 SGHRS and CDR2 YFSETQ. The V gene lost 3 bases and the J gene lost 6 bases, with 9 bases spanning the gap. The CDR3 is 13 amino acids. The CDR3 DNA reads as TGCGCCAGCAGCTCCATAACTTCCGGGGAGCTGTTTTTT. Translated: CASSSITSGELFF.

There are many counts of this clone. The rearrangement links TRBV6-1 to TRBJ1-1; maybe TRBD1 (6 bases). V was pared by 5 bases and J by 0 bases, with 16 bases between. Germline lookup yields CDR1 MNHNS and CDR2 SASEGT. The CDR3 extends over 16 amino acids. The CDR3 bases are TGTGCCAGCAGTTATTCAAACGGACAGATGAACACTGAAGCTTTCTTT. Its protein product is CASSYSNGQMNTEAFF.

The chain has TRBV5-1 and TRBJ2-1; tentative D call: TRBD1 (5 bases). The CDR3 contains 15 residues. The V end lost 9 bases, the J end lost 8 bases, and 24 bases lay between the germline ends. Germline CDR1 SGHRS, CDR2 YFSETQ. The CDR3 region has the DNA TGCGCCATCAGTCACGAAGGTCAGGGCATTGATGAGCAGTTCTTC. Its protein is CAISHEGQGIDEQFF.

This chain uses TRBV2 with TRBJ2-1; 9 positions agree with TRBD2. Germline V gene lookup returns CDR1 SNHLY and CDR2 FYNNEI. The CDR3 is 15 amino acids. Trimming cost V 2 bases and J 11 bases; bases outside gene matches: 10. The CDR3, as DNA: TGTGCCAGCAGTGAACATGGCGGGAGGGCCTTTCAGCAGTTCTTC. The encoded protein is CASSEHGGRAFQQFF.

The chain has TRBV3-1 and TRBJ1-3, with D unresolved. The germline V and J ends were trimmed by 0 bases and 8 bases, with 11 bases remaining between them. The CDR3 has 14 residues. The germline gives CDR1 LGHDT, CDR2 YNNKEL (reference sequence). CDR3 sequence: CASSQEGTGYTIYF. For the CDR3, the DNA is TGTGCCAGCAGCCAAGAAGGAACCGGCTACACCATATATTTT.

V gene TRBV30 combines with J gene TRBJ2-2, with 8 positions matching TRBD2. Germline trimming cut 6 bases from V and 6 bases from J; bases unmatched to any gene: 6. Germline lookup yields CDR1 GTSNPN and CDR2 SVGIG (reference sequence). The CDR3 extends over 13 amino acids. The CDR3 is CACRLTSAGELFF. In nucleotides, the CDR3 is TGTGCCTGCCGTCTGACTAGCGCCGGGGAGCTGTTTTTT.

The table lists this clone with a few counts. V gene TRBV6-2 or TRBV6-3 combines with J gene TRBJ1-2; 9 bases are shared with TRBD1. V lost 6 bases and J lost 5; bases outside the gene matches: 10. The germline V gene has CDR1 MNHEY and CDR2 SVGEGT. The CDR3 contains 15 residues. This CDR3 is CASRSTGQGPYGYTF. The CDR3 DNA sequence: TGTGCCAGCAGATCCACGGGACAGGGACCATATGGCTACACCTTC.

This clone was observed at least ten times. This chain connects TRBV6-2 or TRBV6-3 to TRBJ1-2; TRBD1 matches at 7 bases. Trimming cost V 8 bases and J 3 bases; bases outside gene matches: 6. Germline V lookup: CDR1 MNHEY, CDR2 SVGEGT. CDR3 length: 13 amino acids. CDR3 sequence reads: CASGTETHYGYTF. DNA for the CDR3: TGTGCCAGCGGGACAGAAACACACTATGGCTACACCTTC.

This sequence joins TRBV28 and TRBJ2-7, with TRBD2 identical over 7 bases. With 8 bases clipped from V and 9 bases from J, the junction kept 13 bases outside the gene matches. The CDR3 spans 13 residues. Germline V gene sequence: CDR1 MDHEN, CDR2 SYDVKM. DNA of the CDR3: TGTGCCAGCGGGGGAGGGCCGTTTTTTCCGCAGTACTTC. Encoded protein: CASGGGPFFPQYF.

V and J are TRBV30 and TRBJ2-7; 8 bases match TRBD2. The germline CDR1 and CDR2 sequences are GTSNPN and SVGIG (reference sequence). V shed 7 bases and J 5 bases; nucleotides not matched to a gene: 10. The CDR3 is 13 amino acids. This CDR3 reads CASTAGELDEQYF. The CDR3 nucleotides are TGTGCCTCCACAGCGGGAGAATTGGACGAGCAGTACTTC.

The V and J genes are TRBV12-3 or TRBV12-4 and TRBJ1-3, with unresolved D. The germline V and J ends were trimmed by 2 bases and 0 bases, with 8 bases remaining between them. CDR3 length: 15 amino acids. CDR3 sequence (DNA): TGTGCCAGCAGTTTATCAGGAAGCTCTGGAAACACCATATATTTT. It specifies CASSLSGSSGNTIYF.

This clone has ten or more counts. The chain combines TRBV5-8 with TRBJ2-6; possibly TRBD1 for D (5 bases). V was pared by 1 base and J by 1 base, with 6 bases between. Germline lookup yields CDR1 SGHTS and CDR2 YDEGEE. The CDR3 is 15 amino acids. CDR3 DNA sequence: TGTGCCAGCAGCTTGTCAGGGTCTGGGGCCAACGTCCTGACTTTC. This gives the protein CASSLSGSGANVLTF.

Concerning this clone: The junction departs from the called germline gene at one end, perhaps through a read error. The rearrangement uses TRBV11-2 and TRBJ2-1; perhaps TRBD1 as D (6 bases). The CDR3 spans 15 residues. Germline-derived CDR1 and CDR2 are SGHAT and FQNNGV. The chain's CDR3 is CASSLGGGSYNEHFF. CDR3 nucleotide sequence: TGTGCCAGCAGCCTCGGTGGGGGCTCCTACAATGAGCATTTCTTC.

This clone was seen at least ten times. V is TRBV5-1 and J is TRBJ1-1; D might be TRBD1 (5 bases). V was trimmed by 4 bases and J by 4 bases, leaving 11 bases between them. CDR1 and CDR2 (germline): SGHRS, YFSETQ. The CDR3 consists of 13 residues. CDR3 in amino acids: CASSVRGGTEAFF. In DNA form, the CDR3 reads TGCGCCAGCAGCGTGAGGGGCGGCACTGAAGCTTTCTTT.

This clone was picked up many times. The gene calls are TRBV24-1 and TRBJ2-3; 7 bases match TRBD2. Germline V gene sequence: CDR1 KGHDR, CDR2 SFDVKD. V lost 3 bases and J lost 1; bases outside the gene matches: 6. This CDR3 comprises 16 residues. CDR3 coding DNA: TGTGCCACCAGTGATCCCTGGGGGGGGGGCACAGATACGCAGTATTTT. Translated, it gives CATSDPWGGGTDTQYF.

This chain's CDR3 is CASSSGQDSPLHF. CDR3 sequence (DNA): TGTGCCAGCAGCTCGGGACAGGATTCACCCCTCCACTTT. The V gene is TRBV6-1, the J gene TRBJ1-6, with 8 bases identical to TRBD1. V lost 6 bases, J lost 8 bases, and 3 bases stayed unmatched. Germline lookup yields CDR1 MNHNS and CDR2 SASEGT. This CDR3 is built from 13 residues.

This clone was recorded at least ten times. The rearrangement links TRBV18 to TRBJ2-2; D tentatively reads TRBD1 or TRBD2 (5 bases each). Trimming pared 2 bases from V and 2 bases from J, leaving 12 bases between. The CDR3 contains 16 residues. Germline V gives CDR1 KGHSH, CDR2 LQKENI. CDR3 nucleotides: TGTGCCAGCTCACCAACCGGGACCATTAACACCGGGGAGCTGTTTTTT. This sequence encodes CASSPTGTINTGELFF.